The clone carrying this T cell receptor (beta chain) was detected only a few times. Its target is not known. These data originate in a study of response to subunit inactivated influenza vaccine. Study-level results: There was a suggestion from the authors that each seasonal influenza vaccination recruits few new T cells.

The ends lost 0 bases at V and 4 bases at J; junction bases unmatched: 5. The CDR3 runs 16 residues. Germline V gene sequence: CDR1 SGDLS, CDR2 YYNGEE. MiXCR, applied by TCRdb to the RT-PCR reads, yields one record per CDR3 protein. Here the sample spans about 190,000 distinct CDR3 sequences, around 14% being singletons. The J gene is TRBJ2-1, the V gene TRBV9; 9 nucleotides align to TRBD2. This clonotype was sampled from a man aged 50-60 years who received an inactivated influenza vaccine. The sequencing here drew on CD8+ T cells sorted from PBMCs, taken about 5 days after vaccination. The CDR3 is CASSVVASGEYNEQFF. CDR3 nucleotide sequence: TGTGCCAGCAGCGTAGTGGCTAGCGGGGAATACAATGAGCAGTTCTTC.